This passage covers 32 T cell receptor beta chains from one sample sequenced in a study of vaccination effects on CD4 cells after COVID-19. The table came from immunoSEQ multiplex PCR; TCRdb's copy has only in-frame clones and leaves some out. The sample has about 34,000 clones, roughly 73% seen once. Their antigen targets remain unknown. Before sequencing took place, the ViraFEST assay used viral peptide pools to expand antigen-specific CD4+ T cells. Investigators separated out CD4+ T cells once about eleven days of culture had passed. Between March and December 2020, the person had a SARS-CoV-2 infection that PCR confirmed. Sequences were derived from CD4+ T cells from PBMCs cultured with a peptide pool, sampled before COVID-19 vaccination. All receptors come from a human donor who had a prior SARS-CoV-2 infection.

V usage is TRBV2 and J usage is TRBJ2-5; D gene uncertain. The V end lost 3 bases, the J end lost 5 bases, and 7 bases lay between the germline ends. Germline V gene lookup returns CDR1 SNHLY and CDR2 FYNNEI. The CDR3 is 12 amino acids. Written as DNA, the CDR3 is TGTGCCAGCAGTGATGTAGGGGAGACCCAGTACTTC. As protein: CASSDVGETQYF.

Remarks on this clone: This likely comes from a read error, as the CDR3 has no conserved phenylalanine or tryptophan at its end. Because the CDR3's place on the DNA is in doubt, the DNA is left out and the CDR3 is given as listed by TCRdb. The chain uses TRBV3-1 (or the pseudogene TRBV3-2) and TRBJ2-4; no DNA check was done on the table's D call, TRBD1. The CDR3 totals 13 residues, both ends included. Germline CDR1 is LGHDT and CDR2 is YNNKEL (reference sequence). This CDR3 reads CASSQTPGQRPLL.

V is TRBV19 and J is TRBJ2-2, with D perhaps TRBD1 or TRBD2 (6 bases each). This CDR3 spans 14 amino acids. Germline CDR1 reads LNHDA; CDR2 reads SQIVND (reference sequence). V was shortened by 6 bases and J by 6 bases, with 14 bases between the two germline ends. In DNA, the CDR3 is TGTGCCAGTAGGATCGAGAGGGGGGCCGGGGAGCTGTTTTTT. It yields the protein CASRIERGAGELFF. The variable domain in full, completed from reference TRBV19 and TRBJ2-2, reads DGGITQSPKYLFRKEGQNVTLSCEQNLNHDAMYWYRQDPGQGLRLIYYSQIVNDFQKGDIAEGYSVSREKKESFPLTVTSAQKNPTAFYLCASRIERGAGELFFGEGSRLTVL.

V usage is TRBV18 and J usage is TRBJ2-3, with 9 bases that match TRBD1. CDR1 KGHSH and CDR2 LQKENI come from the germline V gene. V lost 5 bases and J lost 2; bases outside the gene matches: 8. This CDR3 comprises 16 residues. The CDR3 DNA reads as TGTGCCAGCTCAACTCGGACAGGGGTTGTCACAGATACGCAGTATTTT. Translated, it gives CASSTRTGVVTDTQYF.

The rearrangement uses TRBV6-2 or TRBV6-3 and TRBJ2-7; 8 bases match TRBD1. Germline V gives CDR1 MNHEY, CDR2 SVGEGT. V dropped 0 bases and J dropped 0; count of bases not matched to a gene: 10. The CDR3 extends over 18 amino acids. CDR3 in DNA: TGTGCCAGCAGTTACTCTAGCGCTACGGGACAGGTCTCCTACGAGCAGTACTTC. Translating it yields CASSYSSATGQVSYEQYF.

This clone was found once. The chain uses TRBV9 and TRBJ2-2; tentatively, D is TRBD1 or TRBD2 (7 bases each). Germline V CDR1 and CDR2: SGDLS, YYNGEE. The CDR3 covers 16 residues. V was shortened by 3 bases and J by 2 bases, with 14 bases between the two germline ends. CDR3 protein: CASSGGGQLNTGELFF. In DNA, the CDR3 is TGTGCCAGCAGCGGCGGGGGACAGCTAAACACCGGGGAGCTGTTTTTT. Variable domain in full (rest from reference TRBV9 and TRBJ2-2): DSGVTQTPKHLITATGQRVTLRCSPRSGDLSVYWYQQSLDQGLQFLIQYYNGEERAKGNILERFSAQQFPDLHSELNLSSLELGDSALYFCASSGGGQLNTGELFFGEGSRLTVL.

The CDR3 protein is CASSRTPISSEQFF. DNA for the CDR3: TGTGCCAGCAGTCGGACCCCTATTAGCAGTGAGCAGTTCTTC. This sequence joins TRBV7-3 and TRBJ2-1; D is unresolved. Trimming took 6 bases from V and 9 from J, leaving 18 bases between them. Germline V CDR1 and CDR2: SGHTA, FQGTGA. The CDR3 length is 14 residues.

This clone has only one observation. CDR3 sequence (DNA): TGTGCCAGCAGAACAGGACTAGCGGGCAATGAGCAGTTCTTC. It is translated as CASRTGLAGNEQFF. This sequence joins TRBV6-5 and TRBJ2-1; TRBD2 matches 11 bases. CDR3 size: 14 residues. In germline, CDR1 is MNHEY, CDR2 SVGAGI. The V and J ends lost 6 bases and 6 bases, in that order; junction bases with no gene match: 4.

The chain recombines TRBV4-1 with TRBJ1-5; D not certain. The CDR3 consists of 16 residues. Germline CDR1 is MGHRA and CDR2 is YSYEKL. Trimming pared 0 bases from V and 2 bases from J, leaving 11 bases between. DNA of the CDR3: TGCGCCAGCAGCCAAGACGGAGGGCTGGGCAATCAGCCCCAGCATTTT. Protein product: CASSQDGGLGNQPQHF.

The CDR3: CASSFQTYQETQYF. CDR3 bases: TGCGCCAGCAGCTTCCAGACGTACCAAGAGACCCAGTACTTC. The rearrangement joins TRBV5-1 to TRBJ2-5, with D unclear. Germline-derived CDR1 and CDR2 are SGHRS and YFSETQ. This CDR3 comprises 14 residues. Trimming shortened V by 2 bases and J by 0 bases, and 8 bases separated the two germline ends.

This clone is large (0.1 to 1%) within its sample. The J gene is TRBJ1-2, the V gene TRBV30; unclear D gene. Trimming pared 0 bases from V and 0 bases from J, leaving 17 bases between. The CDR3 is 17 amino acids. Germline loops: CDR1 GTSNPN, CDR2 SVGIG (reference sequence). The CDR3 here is CAWSVGPFRAANYGYTF. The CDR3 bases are TGTGCCTGGAGTGTGGGTCCTTTTAGGGCGGCTAACTATGGCTACACCTTC. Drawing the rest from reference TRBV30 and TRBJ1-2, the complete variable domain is SQTIHQWPATLVQPVGSPLSLECTVEGTSNPNLYWYRQAAGRGLQLLFYSVGIGQISSEVPQNLSASRPQDRQFILSSKKLLLSDSGFYLCAWSVGPFRAANYGYTFGSGTRLTVV.

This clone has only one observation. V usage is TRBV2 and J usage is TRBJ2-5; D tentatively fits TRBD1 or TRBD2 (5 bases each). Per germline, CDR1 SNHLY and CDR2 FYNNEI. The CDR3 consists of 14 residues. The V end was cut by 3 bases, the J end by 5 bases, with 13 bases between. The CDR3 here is CASSERSWGETQYF. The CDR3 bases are TGTGCCAGCAGTGAGAGGAGCTGGGGGGAGACCCAGTACTTC. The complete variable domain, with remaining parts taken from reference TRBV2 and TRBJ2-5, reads EPEVTQTPSHQVTQMGQEVILRCVPISNHLYFYWYRQILGQKVEFLVSFYNNEISEKSEIFDDQFSVERPDGSNFTLKIRSTKLEDSAMYFCASSERSWGETQYFGPGTRLLVL.

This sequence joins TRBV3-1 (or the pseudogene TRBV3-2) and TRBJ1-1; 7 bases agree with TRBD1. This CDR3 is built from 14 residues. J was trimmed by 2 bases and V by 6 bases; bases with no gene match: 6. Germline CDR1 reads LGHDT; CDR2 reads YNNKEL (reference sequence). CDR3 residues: CASRLGQFNTEAFF. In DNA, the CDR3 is TGTGCCAGCAGGTTGGGACAGTTTAACACTGAAGCTTTCTTT.

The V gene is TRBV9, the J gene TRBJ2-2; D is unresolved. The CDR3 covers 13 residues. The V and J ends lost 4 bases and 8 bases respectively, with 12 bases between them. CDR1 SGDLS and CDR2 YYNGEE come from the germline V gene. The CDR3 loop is CASSLVGSGELFF. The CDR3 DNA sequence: TGTGCCAGCAGCCTAGTGGGGTCAGGGGAGCTGTTTTTT.

CDR3: CASSPYRDRGDGYTF. In DNA form, the CDR3 reads TGTGCCAGCTCACCTTACCGGGACAGGGGAGATGGCTACACCTTC. This chain links TRBV18 with TRBJ1-2, with 10 bases matching TRBD1. This CDR3 spans 15 amino acids. Trimming at V came to 3 bases and at J to 6 bases, leaving 7 bases not matched to a gene. Per the germline V gene, CDR1 is KGHSH and CDR2 is LQKENI.

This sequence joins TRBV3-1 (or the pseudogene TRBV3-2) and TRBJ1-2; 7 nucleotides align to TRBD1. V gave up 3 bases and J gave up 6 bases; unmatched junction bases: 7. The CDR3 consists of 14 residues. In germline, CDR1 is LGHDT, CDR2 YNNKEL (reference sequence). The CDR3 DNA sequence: TGTGCCAGCAGCCATCTTGACAGGGTTGATGGCTACACCTTC. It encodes CASSHLDRVDGYTF.

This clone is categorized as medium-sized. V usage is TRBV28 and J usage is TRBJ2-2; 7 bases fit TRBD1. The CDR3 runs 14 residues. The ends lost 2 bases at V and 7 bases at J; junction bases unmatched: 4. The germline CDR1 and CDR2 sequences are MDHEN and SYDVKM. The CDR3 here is CASSLNAGGGELFF. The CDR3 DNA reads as TGTGCCAGCAGTTTAAATGCAGGGGGCGGGGAGCTGTTTTTT.

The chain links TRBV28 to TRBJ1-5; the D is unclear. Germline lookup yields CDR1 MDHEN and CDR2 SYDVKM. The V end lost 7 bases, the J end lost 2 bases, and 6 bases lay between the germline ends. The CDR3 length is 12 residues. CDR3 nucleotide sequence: TGTGCCAGCAAAGAAGGCAATCAGCCCCAGCATTTT. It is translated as CASKEGNQPQHF.

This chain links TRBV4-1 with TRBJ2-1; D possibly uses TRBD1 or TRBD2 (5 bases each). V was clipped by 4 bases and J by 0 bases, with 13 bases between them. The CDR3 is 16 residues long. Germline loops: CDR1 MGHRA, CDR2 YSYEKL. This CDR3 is CASSRTGPSSYNEQFF. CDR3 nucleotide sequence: TGCGCCAGCAGCCGGACGGGACCGAGCTCCTACAATGAGCAGTTCTTC.

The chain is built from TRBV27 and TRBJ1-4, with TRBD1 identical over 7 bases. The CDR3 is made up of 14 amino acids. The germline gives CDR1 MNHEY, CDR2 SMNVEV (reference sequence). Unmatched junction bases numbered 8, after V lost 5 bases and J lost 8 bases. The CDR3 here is CASSLNRGREKLFF. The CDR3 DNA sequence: TGTGCCAGCAGTCTAAACAGGGGACGCGAAAAACTGTTTTTT.

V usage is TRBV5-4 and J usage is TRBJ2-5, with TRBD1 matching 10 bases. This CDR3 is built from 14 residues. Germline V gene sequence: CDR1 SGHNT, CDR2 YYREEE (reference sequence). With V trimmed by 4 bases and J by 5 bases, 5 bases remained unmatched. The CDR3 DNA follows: TGTGCCAGCAGCCTGACAGGGGGCATTGAGACCCAGTACTTC. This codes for CASSLTGGIETQYF.

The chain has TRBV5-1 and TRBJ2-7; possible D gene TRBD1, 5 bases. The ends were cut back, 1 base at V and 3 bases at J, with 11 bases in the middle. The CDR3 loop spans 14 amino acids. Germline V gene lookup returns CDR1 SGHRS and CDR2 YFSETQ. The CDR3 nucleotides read TGCGCCAGCAGCTTGCGACCAGGGTACTACGAGCAGTACTTC. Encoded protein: CASSLRPGYYEQYF.

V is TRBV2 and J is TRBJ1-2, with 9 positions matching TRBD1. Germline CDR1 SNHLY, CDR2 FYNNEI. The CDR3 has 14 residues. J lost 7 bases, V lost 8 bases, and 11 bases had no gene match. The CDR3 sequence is CASSRDRVYGGYTF. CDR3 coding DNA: TGTGCCAGCTCCAGGGACAGGGTTTATGGTGGCTACACCTTC.

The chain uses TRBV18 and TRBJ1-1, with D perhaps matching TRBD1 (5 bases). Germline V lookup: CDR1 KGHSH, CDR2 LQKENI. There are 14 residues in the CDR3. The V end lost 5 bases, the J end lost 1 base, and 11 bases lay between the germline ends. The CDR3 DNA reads TGTGCCAGCTCAGGCAGGGTCCAGAACACTGAAGCTTTCTTT. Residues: CASSGRVQNTEAFF.

CDR3 DNA: TGTGCCAGCAGCCGCAACAGGGGGCCAAACAATGAGCAGTTCTTC. Amino acids: CASSRNRGPNNEQFF. V and J are TRBV11-1 and TRBJ2-1; 9 bases are a match to TRBD1. V shed 5 bases, J shed 5 bases, and the junction held 7 bases outside the gene matches. CDR1 is SGHAT, CDR2 FQDESV, per germline (reference sequence). This CDR3 has 15 amino acids.

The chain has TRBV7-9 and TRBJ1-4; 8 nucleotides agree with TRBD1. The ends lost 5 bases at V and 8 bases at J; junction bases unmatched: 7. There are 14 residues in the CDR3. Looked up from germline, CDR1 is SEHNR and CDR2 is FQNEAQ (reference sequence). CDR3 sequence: CASSRTGRGEKLFF. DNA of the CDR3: TGTGCCAGCAGCCGGACAGGGAGAGGGGAAAAACTGTTTTTT.

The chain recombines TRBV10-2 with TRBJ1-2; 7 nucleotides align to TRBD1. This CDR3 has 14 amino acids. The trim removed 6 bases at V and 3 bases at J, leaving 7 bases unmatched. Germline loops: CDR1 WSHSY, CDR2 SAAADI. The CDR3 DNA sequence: TGCGCCAGCAGAGACAGGGTGCAAGACTATGGCTACACCTTC. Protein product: CASRDRVQDYGYTF.

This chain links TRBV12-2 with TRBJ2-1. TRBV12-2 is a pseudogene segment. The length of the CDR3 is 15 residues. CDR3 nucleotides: TGTGCAAGTCGCTTATTCATTGGGAACTACAATGAGCAGTTCTTC. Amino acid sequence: CASRLFIGNYNEQFF.

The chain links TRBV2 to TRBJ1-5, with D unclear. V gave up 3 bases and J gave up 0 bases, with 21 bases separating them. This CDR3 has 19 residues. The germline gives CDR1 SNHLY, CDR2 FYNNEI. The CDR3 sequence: CASSDLNQVFLYSNQPQHF. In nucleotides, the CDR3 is TGTGCCAGCAGTGACCTGAACCAGGTATTCTTATATAGCAATCAGCCCCAGCATTTT.

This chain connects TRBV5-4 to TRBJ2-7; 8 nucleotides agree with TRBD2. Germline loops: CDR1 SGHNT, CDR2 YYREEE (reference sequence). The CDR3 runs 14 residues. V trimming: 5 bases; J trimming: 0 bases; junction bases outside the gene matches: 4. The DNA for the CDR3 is TGTGCCAGCAGTGTAGCGGGGATCTCCTACGAGCAGTACTTC. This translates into CASSVAGISYEQYF.

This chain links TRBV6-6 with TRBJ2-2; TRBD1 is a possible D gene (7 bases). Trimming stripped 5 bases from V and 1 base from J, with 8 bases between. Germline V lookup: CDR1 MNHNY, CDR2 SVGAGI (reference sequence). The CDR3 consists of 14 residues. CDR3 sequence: CASSQGGNTGELFF. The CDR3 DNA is TGTGCCAGCAGTCAGGGGGGGAACACCGGGGAGCTGTTTTTT.

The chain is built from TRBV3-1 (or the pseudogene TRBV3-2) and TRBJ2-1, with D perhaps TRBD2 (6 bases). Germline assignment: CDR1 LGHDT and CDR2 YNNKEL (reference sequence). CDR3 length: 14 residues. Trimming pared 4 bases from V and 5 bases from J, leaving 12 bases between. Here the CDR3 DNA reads TGTGCCAGCAGCCTGGGACTGGGTAACAATGAGCAGTTCTTC. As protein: CASSLGLGNNEQFF.